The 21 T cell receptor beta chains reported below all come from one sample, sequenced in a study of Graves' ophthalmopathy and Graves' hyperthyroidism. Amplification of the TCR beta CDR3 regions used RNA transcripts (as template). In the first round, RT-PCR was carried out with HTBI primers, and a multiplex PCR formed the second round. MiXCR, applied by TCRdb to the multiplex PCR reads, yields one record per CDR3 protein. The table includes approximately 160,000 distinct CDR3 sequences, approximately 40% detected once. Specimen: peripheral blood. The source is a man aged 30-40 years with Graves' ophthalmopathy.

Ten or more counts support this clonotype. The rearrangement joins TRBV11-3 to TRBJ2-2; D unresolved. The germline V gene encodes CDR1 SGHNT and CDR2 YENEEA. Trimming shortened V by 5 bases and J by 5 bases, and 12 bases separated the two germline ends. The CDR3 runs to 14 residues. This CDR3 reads CASSLTRATGELFF. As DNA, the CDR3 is TGTGCCAGCAGCCTGACAAGAGCTACCGGGGAGCTGTTTTTT.

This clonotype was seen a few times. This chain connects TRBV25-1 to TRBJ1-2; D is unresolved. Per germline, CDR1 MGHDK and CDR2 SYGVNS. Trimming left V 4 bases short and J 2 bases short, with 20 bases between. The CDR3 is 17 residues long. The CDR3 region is CASSARRRNNPNYGYTF. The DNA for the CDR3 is TGTGCCAGCAGTGCACGCCGCCGGAACAACCCAAACTATGGCTACACCTTC.

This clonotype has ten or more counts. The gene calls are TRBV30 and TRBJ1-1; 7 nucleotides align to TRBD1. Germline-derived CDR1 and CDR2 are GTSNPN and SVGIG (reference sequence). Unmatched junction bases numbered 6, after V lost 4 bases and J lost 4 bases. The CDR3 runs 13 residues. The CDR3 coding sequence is TGTGCCTGGACCGGGACAGTATCCACTGAAGCTTTCTTT. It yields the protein CAWTGTVSTEAFF.

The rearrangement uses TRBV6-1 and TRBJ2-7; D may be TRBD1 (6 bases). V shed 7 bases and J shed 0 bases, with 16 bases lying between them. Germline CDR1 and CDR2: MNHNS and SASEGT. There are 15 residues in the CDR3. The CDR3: CASTRWGQGSYEQYF. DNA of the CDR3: TGTGCCAGCACACGGTGGGGGCAGGGCTCCTACGAGCAGTACTTC.

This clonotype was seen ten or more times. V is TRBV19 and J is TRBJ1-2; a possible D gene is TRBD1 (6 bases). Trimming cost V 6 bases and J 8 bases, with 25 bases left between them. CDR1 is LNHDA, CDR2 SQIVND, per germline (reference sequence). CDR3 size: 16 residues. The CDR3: CASSPPLGRGEVGYTF. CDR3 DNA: TGTGCCAGTAGCCCCCCCCTCGGCAGGGGCGAGGTGGGCTACACCTTC. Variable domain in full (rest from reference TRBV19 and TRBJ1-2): DGGITQSPKYLFRKEGQNVTLSCEQNLNHDAMYWYRQDPGQGLRLIYYSQIVNDFQKGDIAEGYSVSREKKESFPLTVTSAQKNPTAFYLCASSPPLGRGEVGYTFGSGTRLTVV.

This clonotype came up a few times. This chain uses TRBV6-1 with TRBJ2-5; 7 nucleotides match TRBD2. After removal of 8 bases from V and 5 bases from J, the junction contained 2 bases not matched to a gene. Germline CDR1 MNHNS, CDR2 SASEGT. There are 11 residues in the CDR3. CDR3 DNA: TGTGCCAGCCACGGGGGGGAGACCCAGTACTTC. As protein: CASHGGETQYF.

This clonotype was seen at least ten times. CDR3 DNA sequence: TGTGCCAGCAGTTACTTTATGGGTGAAGCTTTCTTT. This sequence encodes CASSYFMGEAFF. This chain joins TRBV6-5 and TRBJ1-1; no reliable D call. This CDR3 comprises 12 residues. The V end lost 1 base, the J end lost 7 bases, and 7 bases lay between the germline ends. Germline CDR1 and CDR2: MNHEY and SVGAGI.

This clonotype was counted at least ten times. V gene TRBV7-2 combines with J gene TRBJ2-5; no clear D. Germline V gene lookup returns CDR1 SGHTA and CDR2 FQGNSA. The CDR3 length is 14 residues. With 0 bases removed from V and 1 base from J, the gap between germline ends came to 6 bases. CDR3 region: CASSLAYRQETQYF. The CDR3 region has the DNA TGTGCCAGCAGCTTAGCCTACCGCCAAGAGACCCAGTACTTC.

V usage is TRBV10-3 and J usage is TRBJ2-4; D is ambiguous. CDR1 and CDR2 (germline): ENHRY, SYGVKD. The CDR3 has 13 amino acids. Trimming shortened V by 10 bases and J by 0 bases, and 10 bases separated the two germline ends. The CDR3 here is CATAQLAKNIQYF. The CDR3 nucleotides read TGTGCCACTGCACAGCTAGCCAAAAACATTCAGTACTTC.

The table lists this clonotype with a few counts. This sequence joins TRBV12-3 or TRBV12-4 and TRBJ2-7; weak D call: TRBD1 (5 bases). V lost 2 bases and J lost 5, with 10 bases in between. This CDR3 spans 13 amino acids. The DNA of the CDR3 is TGTGCCAGCAGTTTAAGGGGTTCCCACGAGCAGTACTTC. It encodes CASSLRGSHEQYF.

The CDR3 nucleotides are TGTGCTAGTGGTTTGGCCGGACTAGCGGGAGATGCGACCAAAAACATTCAGTACTTC. Translated: CASGLAGLAGDATKNIQYF. This chain connects TRBV12-5 to TRBJ2-4; 13 nucleotides align to TRBD2. The CDR3 contains 19 residues. Losses at the gene ends were 1 base for V and 2 bases for J; bases not matched to a gene: 8. In germline, CDR1 is LGHNT, CDR2 FRNRAP.

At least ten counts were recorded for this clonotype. The chain's CDR3 is CATDDTGAVTQYF. As DNA, the CDR3 is TGTGCCACCGATGACACAGGGGCGGTGACCCAGTACTTC. This chain links TRBV28 with TRBJ2-5, with 7 bases matching TRBD1. CDR1 is MDHEN, CDR2 SYDVKM, per germline. The CDR3 spans 13 residues. Trimming at V came to 10 bases and at J to 7 bases, leaving 12 bases not matched to a gene.

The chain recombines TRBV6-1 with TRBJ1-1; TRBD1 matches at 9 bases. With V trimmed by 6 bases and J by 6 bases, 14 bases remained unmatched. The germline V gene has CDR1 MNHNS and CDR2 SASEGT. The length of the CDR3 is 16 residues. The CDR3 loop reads CASSELRNRGLAEAFF. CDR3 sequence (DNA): TGTGCCAGCAGCGAACTAAGAAACAGGGGGCTCGCTGAAGCTTTCTTT.

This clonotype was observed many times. This CDR3 reads CASRRGLENTEAFF. The CDR3 DNA reads as TGTGCCAGCCGAAGGGGGTTGGAGAACACTGAAGCTTTCTTT. The rearrangement links TRBV6-2 or TRBV6-3 to TRBJ1-1; D may be TRBD1 (6 bases). Per the germline V gene, CDR1 is MNHEY and CDR2 is SVGEGT. There are 14 residues in the CDR3. Trimming cost V 8 bases and J 1 base, with 14 bases left between them.

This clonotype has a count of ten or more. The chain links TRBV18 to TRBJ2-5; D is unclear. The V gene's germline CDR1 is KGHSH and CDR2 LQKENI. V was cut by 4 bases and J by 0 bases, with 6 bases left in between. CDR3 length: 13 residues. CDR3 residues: CASSRGNQETQYF. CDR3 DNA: TGTGCCAGCTCACGAGGTAACCAAGAGACCCAGTACTTC.

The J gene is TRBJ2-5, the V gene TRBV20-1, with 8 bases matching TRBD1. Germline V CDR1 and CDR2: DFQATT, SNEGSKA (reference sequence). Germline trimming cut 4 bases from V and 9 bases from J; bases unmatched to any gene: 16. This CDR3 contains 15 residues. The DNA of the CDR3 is TGCAGTGCTATCCACGCCGGGACAGGTCCGGAGCCCCAGTACTTC. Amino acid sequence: CSAIHAGTGPEPQYF.

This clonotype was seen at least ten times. DNA of the CDR3: TGTGCCAGCAGTCGGATTGCCGGACAGGGGGCCATGAACACTGAAGCTTTCTTT. This sequence encodes CASSRIAGQGAMNTEAFF. The chain has TRBV6-4 and TRBJ1-1, with TRBD1 identical over 11 bases. CDR1 is MRHNA and CDR2 is SNTAGT in the germline V gene. This CDR3 comprises 18 residues. Trimming cost V 5 bases and J 0 bases; bases outside gene matches: 11.

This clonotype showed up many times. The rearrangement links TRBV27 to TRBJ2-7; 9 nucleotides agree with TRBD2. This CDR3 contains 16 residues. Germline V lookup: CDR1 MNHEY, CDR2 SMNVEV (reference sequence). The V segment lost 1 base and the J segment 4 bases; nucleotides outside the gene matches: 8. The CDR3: CASSLYGGRAIYEQYF. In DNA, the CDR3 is TGTGCCAGCAGTTTATACGGCGGGAGGGCCATTTACGAGCAGTACTTC.

The CDR3 nucleotides are TGTGCCAGCAGCTTAGTTGCGGGAGATTTGTACGAGCAGTACTTC. Residues: CASSLVAGDLYEQYF. The gene calls are TRBV7-2 and TRBJ2-7, with 7 bases that match TRBD2. J lost 4 bases, V lost 1 base, and 7 bases had no gene match. The CDR3 is 15 residues long. CDR1 is SGHTA, CDR2 FQGNSA, per germline.

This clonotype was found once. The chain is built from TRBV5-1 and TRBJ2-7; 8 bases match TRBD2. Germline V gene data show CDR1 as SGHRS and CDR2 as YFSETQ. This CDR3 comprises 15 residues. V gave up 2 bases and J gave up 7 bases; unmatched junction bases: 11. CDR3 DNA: TGCGCCAGCAGCTTTGGCCAGCGGGAGTTGTCTGAGCAGTACTTC. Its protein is CASSFGQRELSEQYF.

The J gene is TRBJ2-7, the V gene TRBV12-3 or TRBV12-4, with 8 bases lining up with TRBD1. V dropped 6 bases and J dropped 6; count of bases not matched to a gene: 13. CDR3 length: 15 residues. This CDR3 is CASSAVHRGVVEQYF. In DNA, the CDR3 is TGTGCCAGCAGCGCCGTGCACAGGGGGGTGGTCGAGCAGTACTTC.